This record covers a single T cell receptor (beta chain). Its target is unknown. The data are from a study of shared clonotypes between healthy human individuals. Background on the study: The study used three CD4 naive, three CD4 memory, two CD8 naive and one CD8 memory plate per donor.

Some clones are missing from TCRdb's copy, which holds only in-frame ones; the method was immunoSEQ multiplex PCR. The profile shows about a million clones, around three quarters of them singletons. Findings of the study overall: What rarefaction showed was incomplete sorted-subset sequencing despite large depth. All-four-donor shared clonotypes had higher generation probabilities than non-shared clonotypes did.

CDR3 length equals 12 residues. CDR1 and CDR2 (germline): SQVTM, ANQGSEA. V shed 7 bases and J shed 0 bases, with 8 bases lying between them. Specimen: memory CD4+ T cells from PBMCs. Subset of the sample: CD45RA-negative fraction. This chain joins TRBV29-1 and TRBJ2-3; D call uncertain. The TCR was taken from a man aged 18-30 years in good health. Some clones in this sample may be carry-over from other donors' samples. The CDR3 region has the DNA TGCAGCGGCAGCCTTAGCACAGATACGCAGTATTTT. Translation gives CSGSLSTDTQYF.